Below, 15 T cell receptor beta chains from the same sample are listed, as sequenced in a study of T cells in Graves' hyperthyroidism and ophthalmopathy. Amplified regions were TCR beta CDR3 sequences from RNA transcripts. With the HTBI primer set, the TCR CDR3 went through a first round of RT-PCR. TCRdb redid the calling of the multiplex PCR reads with MiXCR, one entry per CDR3 protein. The sample yields around 520,000 distinct CDR3 sequences, around 22% seen once. The sequenced sample consisted of blood. The receptors derive from a woman in her 30s with Graves' ophthalmopathy.

This clonotype was picked up many times. The V and J genes are TRBV10-3 and TRBJ1-1; D is unresolved. This CDR3 has 13 amino acids. Trimming removed 6 bases at V and 0 bases at J, with 8 bases between. Per the germline V gene, CDR1 is ENHRY and CDR2 is SYGVKD. The CDR3 DNA is TGTGCCATCAGAGCAATCGTGAACACTGAAGCTTTCTTT. This codes for CAIRAIVNTEAFF.

This clonotype has ten or more counts. The chain has TRBV7-8 and TRBJ2-2; 11 nucleotides line up with TRBD2. Germline V CDR1 and CDR2: SGHVS, FQNEAQ. CDR3 size: 17 residues. J gave up 3 bases and V 5 bases, and 8 bases lay outside the gene matches. In DNA, the CDR3 is TGTGCCAGCAGCGCACGCCAACTAGCGGGGGACACCGGGGAGCTGTTTTTT. The encoded protein is CASSARQLAGDTGELFF.

The sample holds many counts of this clonotype. The chain combines TRBV6-5 with TRBJ1-2; D not resolved. Between the trimmed V and J ends, which lost 6 bases and 8 bases, there was a span of 10 bases. Germline V gene lookup returns CDR1 MNHEY and CDR2 SVGAGI. CDR3 length equals 11 residues. CDR3 region: CASRTGDGYTF. The CDR3 DNA sequence: TGTGCCAGCAGGACGGGAGACGGCTACACCTTC.

This clonotype occurred many times. CDR3 sequence: CATSRTGGPQGAETQYF. For the CDR3, the DNA is TGTGCCACAAGTAGGACGGGGGGGCCTCAAGGGGCAGAGACCCAGTACTTC. This chain joins TRBV24-1 and TRBJ2-5; 8 bases match TRBD2. In germline, CDR1 is KGHDR, CDR2 SFDVKD. The CDR3 contains 17 residues. V was pared by 10 bases and J by 4 bases, with 19 bases of the junction left unmatched.

This clonotype has at least ten counts. The chain links TRBV28 to TRBJ2-4, with TRBD2 identical over 13 bases. J was trimmed by 0 bases and V by 5 bases; bases with no gene match: 7. The CDR3 is 18 residues long. CDR1 and CDR2 from the germline V gene are MDHEN and SYDVKM. In DNA, the CDR3 is TGTGCCAGCAGTCCCCGGACTAGCGGGGGAATAGCCAAAAACATTCAGTACTTC. Translating it yields CASSPRTSGGIAKNIQYF.

The chain has TRBV5-6 and TRBJ2-5; 11 bases agree with TRBD2. Germline V lookup: CDR1 SGHDT, CDR2 YYEEEE. This CDR3 spans 16 amino acids. V dropped 4 bases and J dropped 5; count of bases not matched to a gene: 10. In nucleotides, the CDR3 is TGTGCCAGCAGCGCCACTCTAGCGGGGGGCCAGGAGACCCAGTACTTC. Protein sequence: CASSATLAGGQETQYF.

This clonotype came up once. The rearrangement uses TRBV2 and TRBJ2-5; D possibly corresponds to TRBD2 (6 bases). Trimming stripped 2 bases from V and 5 bases from J, with 9 bases between. The CDR3 has 13 amino acids. CDR1 is SNHLY, CDR2 FYNNEI, per germline. For the CDR3, the DNA is TGTGCCAGCAGTGAACCCCGGGAGGAGACCCAGTACTTC. It specifies CASSEPREETQYF. The entire variable domain, with the rest obtained from reference TRBV2 and TRBJ2-5, is as follows: EPEVTQTPSHQVTQMGQEVILRCVPISNHLYFYWYRQILGQKVEFLVSFYNNEISEKSEIFDDQFSVERPDGSNFTLKIRSTKLEDSAMYFCASSEPREETQYFGPGTRLLVL.

This clonotype was recorded many times. V usage is TRBV9 and J usage is TRBJ2-5, with 8 bases identical to TRBD2. The CDR3 totals 16 residues. V gave up 0 bases and J gave up 4 bases; unmatched junction bases: 8. Germline CDR1 is SGDLS and CDR2 is YYNGEE. The CDR3 reads CASSVAGGRRLETQYF. The CDR3 nucleotides are TGTGCCAGCAGCGTAGCGGGGGGGCGTCGATTAGAGACCCAGTACTTC.

This CDR3 reads CASSPGGLLNTGELFF. The CDR3 DNA is TGCGCCAGCAGCCCGGGAGGGCTTTTGAACACCGGGGAGCTGTTTTTT. The chain has TRBV4-3 and TRBJ2-2; TRBD2 matches at 8 bases. The ends lost 4 bases at V and 1 base at J; junction bases unmatched: 5. The CDR3 consists of 16 residues. Germline CDR1 is LGHNA and CDR2 is YSLEER.

This clonotype was seen a few times. The J gene is TRBJ2-7, the V gene TRBV10-3; maybe TRBD2 (6 bases). The CDR3 covers 15 residues. V shed 8 bases and J shed 4 bases, with 21 bases lying between them. The germline V gene encodes CDR1 ENHRY and CDR2 SYGVKD. The CDR3 region is CAIRDPNGSLYEQYF. The DNA of the CDR3 is TGTGCCATCCGCGATCCCAACGGGAGCCTTTACGAGCAGTACTTC.

This clonotype was detected many times. The rearrangement joins TRBV6-5 to TRBJ1-1, with D perhaps TRBD1 (5 bases). The CDR3 covers 15 residues. Germline values: CDR1 MNHEY, CDR2 SVGAGI. Trimming cost V 2 bases and J 4 bases, with 14 bases left between them. For the CDR3, the DNA is TGTGCCAGCAGTTACGGACTTGGGGCGAGCACTGAAGCTTTCTTT. It yields the protein CASSYGLGASTEAFF.

CDR3 residues: CASSLGTAGRDTIYF. CDR3 nucleotides: TGTGCCAGCAGTTTAGGTACGGCAGGTCGGGACACCATATATTTT. The chain employs TRBV12-3 or TRBV12-4 and TRBJ1-3; D is ambiguous. Trimming took off 1 base at V and 8 bases at J, with 15 bases between the two ends. The CDR3 totals 15 residues.

This clonotype came up many times. The rearrangement links TRBV6-1 to TRBJ1-1, with D possibly matching TRBD1 (5 bases). Germline V lookup: CDR1 MNHNS, CDR2 SASEGT. The CDR3 consists of 14 residues. The germline V and J ends were trimmed by 1 base and 5 bases, with 11 bases remaining between them. CDR3 in DNA: TGTGCCAGCAGTGAAGGAGGGACTAAGACTGAAGCTTTCTTT. It yields the protein CASSEGGTKTEAFF.

This clonotype has ten or more counts. The J gene is TRBJ1-1, the V gene TRBV6-6; D is possibly TRBD1 (6 bases). V lost 8 bases and J 2 bases, leaving 12 bases between the germline ends. In germline, CDR1 is MNHNY, CDR2 SVGAGI (reference sequence). This CDR3 contains 13 residues. CDR3 bases: TGTGCCAGCTACACGGACAGTAACACTGAAGCTTTCTTT. As protein: CASYTDSNTEAFF.

This clonotype was detected a few times. The gene calls are TRBV20-1 and TRBJ2-2; TRBD2 agrees at 10 bases. The germline V gene has CDR1 DFQATT and CDR2 SNEGSKA (reference sequence). With V trimmed by 2 bases and J by 5 bases, 8 bases remained unmatched. The CDR3 sequence is 16 residues long. This chain's CDR3 is CSARRTSGAGTGELFF. The CDR3 nucleotides read TGCAGTGCTAGACGGACTAGCGGCGCCGGGACCGGGGAGCTGTTTTTT.